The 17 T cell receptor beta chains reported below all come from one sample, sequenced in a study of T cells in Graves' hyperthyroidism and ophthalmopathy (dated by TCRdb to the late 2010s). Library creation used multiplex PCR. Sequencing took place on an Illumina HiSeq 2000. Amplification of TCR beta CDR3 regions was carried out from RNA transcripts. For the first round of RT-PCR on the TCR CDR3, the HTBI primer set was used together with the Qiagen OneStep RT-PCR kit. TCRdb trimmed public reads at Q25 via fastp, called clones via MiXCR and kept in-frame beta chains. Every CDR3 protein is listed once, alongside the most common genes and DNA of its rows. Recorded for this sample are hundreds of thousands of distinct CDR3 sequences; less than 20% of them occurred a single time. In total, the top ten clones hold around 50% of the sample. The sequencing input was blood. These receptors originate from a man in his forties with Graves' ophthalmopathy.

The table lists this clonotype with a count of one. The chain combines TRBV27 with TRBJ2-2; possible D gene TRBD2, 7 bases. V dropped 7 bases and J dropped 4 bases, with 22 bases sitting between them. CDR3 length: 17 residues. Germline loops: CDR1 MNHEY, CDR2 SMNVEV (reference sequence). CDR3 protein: CASKGGASVASTGELFF. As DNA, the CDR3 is TGTGCCAGCAAGGGGGGGGCCAGTGTCGCAAGCACCGGGGAGCTGTTTTTT.

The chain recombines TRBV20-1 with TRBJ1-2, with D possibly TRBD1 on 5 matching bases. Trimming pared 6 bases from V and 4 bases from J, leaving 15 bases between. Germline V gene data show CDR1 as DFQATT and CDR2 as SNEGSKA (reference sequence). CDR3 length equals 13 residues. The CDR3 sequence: CSADPGRIYGYTF. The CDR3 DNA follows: TGCAGTGCCGATCCGGGACGTATCTATGGCTACACCTTC.

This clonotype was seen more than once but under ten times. The CDR3 loop reads CASSLNGDGDEQFF. In DNA form, the CDR3 reads TGCGCCAGCAGCTTGAATGGGGACGGGGATGAGCAGTTCTTC. This chain uses TRBV5-1 with TRBJ2-1, with D perhaps matching TRBD1 or TRBD2 (5 bases each). The CDR3 length is 14 residues. In germline, CDR1 is SGHRS, CDR2 YFSETQ. Between the trimmed V and J ends, which lost 1 base and 8 bases, there was a span of 13 bases.

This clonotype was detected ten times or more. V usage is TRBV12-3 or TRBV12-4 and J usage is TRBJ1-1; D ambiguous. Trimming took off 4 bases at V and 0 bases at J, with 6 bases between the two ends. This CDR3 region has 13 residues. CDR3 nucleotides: TGTGCCAGCAGTTCAGAAATGAACACTGAAGCTTTCTTT. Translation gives CASSSEMNTEAFF.

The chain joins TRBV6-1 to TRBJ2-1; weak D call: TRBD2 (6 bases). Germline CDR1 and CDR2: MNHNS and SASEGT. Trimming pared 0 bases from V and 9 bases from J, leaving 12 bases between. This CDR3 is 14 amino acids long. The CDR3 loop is CASSEAGGFGEQFF. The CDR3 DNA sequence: TGTGCCAGCAGTGAAGCGGGGGGTTTCGGTGAGCAGTTCTTC.

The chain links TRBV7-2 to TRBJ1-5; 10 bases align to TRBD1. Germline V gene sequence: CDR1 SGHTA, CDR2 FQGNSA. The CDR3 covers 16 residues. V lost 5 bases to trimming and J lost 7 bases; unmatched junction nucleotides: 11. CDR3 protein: CASSPRGTGAGQPQHF. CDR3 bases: TGTGCCAGCAGCCCTAGGGGGACAGGGGCAGGGCAGCCCCAGCATTTT.

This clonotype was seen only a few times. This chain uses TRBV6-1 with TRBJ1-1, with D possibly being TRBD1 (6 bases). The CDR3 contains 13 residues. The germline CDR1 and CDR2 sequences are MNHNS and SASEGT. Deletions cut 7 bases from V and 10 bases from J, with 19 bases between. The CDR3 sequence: CASTLMGGGAAFF. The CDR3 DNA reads TGTGCCAGCACCTTAATGGGGGGGGGCGCAGCTTTCTTT.

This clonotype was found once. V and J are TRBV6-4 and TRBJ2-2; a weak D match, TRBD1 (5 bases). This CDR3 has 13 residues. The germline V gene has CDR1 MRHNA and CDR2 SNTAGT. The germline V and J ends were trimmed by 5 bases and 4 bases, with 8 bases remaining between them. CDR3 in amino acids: CASSSGFTGELFF. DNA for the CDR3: TGTGCCAGCAGTTCAGGGTTCACCGGGGAGCTGTTTTTT.

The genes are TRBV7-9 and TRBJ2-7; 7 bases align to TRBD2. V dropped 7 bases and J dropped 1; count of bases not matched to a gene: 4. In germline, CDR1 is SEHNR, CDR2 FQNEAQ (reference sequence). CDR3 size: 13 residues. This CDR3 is CASTTSASYEQYF. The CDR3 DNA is TGTGCCAGCACTACTAGCGCATCCTACGAGCAGTACTTC.

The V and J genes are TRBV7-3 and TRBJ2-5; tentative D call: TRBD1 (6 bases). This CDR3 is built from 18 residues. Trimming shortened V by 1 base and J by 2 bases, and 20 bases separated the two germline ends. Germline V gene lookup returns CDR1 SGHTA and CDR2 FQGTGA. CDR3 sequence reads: CASSLNRVGPSGQETQYF. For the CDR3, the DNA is TGTGCCAGCAGCTTAAACAGGGTAGGACCGTCCGGGCAAGAGACCCAGTACTTC. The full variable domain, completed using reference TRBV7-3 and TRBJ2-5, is GAGVSQTPSNKVTEKGKYVELRCDPISGHTALYWYRQSLGQGPEFLIYFQGTGAADDSGLPNDRFFAVRPEGSVSTLKIQRTERGDSAVYLCASSLNRVGPSGQETQYFGPGTRLLVL.

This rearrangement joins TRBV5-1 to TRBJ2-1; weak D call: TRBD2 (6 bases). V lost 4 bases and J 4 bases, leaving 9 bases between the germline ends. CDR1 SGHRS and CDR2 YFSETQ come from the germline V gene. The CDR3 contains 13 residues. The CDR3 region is CASSRGMYNEQFF. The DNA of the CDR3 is TGCGCCAGCAGCCGGGGGATGTACAATGAGCAGTTCTTC. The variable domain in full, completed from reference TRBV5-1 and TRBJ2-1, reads KAGVTQTPRYLIKTRGQQVTLSCSPISGHRSVSWYQQTPGQGLQFLFEYFSETQRNKGNFPGRFSGRQFSNSRSEMNVSTLELGDSALYLCASSRGMYNEQFFGPGTRLTVL.

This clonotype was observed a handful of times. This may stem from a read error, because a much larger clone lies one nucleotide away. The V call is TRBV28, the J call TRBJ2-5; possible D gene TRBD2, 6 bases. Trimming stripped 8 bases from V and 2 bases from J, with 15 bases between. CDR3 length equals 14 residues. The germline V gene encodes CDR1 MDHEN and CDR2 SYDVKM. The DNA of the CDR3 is TGTGCCAGCGGCGGGCGGGATAGGCAAGAGACCCAGTACTTC. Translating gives CASGGRDRQETQYF.

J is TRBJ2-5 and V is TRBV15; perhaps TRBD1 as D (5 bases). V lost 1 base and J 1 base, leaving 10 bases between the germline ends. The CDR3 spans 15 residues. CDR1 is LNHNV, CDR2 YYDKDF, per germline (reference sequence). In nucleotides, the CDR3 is TGTGCCACCAGCAGAGGGGCGACAGTCCAAGAGACCCAGTACTTC. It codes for CATSRGATVQETQYF. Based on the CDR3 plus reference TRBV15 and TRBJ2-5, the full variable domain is DAMVIQNPRYQVTQFGKPVTLSCSQTLNHNVMYWYQQKSSQAPKLLFHYYDKDFNNEADTPDNFQSRRPNTSFCFLDIRSPGLGDTAMYLCATSRGATVQETQYFGPGTRLLVL.

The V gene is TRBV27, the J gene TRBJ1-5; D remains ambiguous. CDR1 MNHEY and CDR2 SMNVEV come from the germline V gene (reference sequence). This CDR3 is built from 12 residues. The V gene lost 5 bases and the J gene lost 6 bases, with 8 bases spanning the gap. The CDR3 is CASSIPGQPQHF. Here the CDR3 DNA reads TGTGCCAGCAGTATTCCGGGTCAGCCCCAGCATTTT.

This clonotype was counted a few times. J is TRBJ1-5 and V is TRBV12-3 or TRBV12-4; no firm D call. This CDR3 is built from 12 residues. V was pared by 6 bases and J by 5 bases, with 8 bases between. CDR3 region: CASSDGYQPQHF. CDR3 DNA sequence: TGTGCCAGCAGCGACGGTTATCAGCCCCAGCATTTT.

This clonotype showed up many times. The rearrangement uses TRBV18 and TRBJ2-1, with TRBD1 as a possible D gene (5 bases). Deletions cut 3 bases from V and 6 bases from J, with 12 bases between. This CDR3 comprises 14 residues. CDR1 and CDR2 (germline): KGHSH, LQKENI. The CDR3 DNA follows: TGTGCCAGCTCACCGACACAGGTCCCCAATGAGCAGTTCTTC. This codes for CASSPTQVPNEQFF.

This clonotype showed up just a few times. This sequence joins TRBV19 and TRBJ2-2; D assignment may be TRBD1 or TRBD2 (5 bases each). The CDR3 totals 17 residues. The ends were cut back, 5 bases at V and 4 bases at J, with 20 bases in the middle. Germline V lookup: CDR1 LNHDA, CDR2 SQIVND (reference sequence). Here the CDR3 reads CASSPGTGPSITGELFF. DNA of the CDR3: TGTGCCAGTAGTCCCGGGACGGGCCCTTCTATCACCGGGGAGCTGTTTTTT.